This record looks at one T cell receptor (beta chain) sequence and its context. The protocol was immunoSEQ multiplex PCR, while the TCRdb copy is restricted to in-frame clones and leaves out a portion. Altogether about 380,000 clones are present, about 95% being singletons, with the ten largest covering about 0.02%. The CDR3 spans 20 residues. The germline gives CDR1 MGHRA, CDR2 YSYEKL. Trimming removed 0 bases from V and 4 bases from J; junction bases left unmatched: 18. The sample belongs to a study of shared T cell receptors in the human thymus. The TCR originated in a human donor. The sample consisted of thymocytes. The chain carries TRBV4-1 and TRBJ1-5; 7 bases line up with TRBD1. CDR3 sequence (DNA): TGCGCCAGCAGCCAAGATGGGACAGACGTAATACTCGAACGGAATCAGCCCCAGCATTTT. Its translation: CASSQDGTDVILERNQPQHF.